The clone carrying this T cell receptor (beta chain) was found many times. CDR3 size: 16 residues. From germline, CDR1 is DFQATT and CDR2 SNEGSKA (reference sequence). Germline trimming cut 0 bases from V and 0 bases from J; bases unmatched to any gene: 5. This record belongs to a study of regulatory T cells in long-lasting Graves disease. The sample's time point: newly diagnosed GD, antithyroid drugs for less than 3 months. Extracted RNA from PBMCs served as the source of the TCR library. CDR3 regions were amplified by Arm-PCR using iRepertoire HTBI primers to build TCR beta libraries. Each CDR3 protein gets one entry after TCRdb re-called the multiplex PCR reads with MiXCR. Of roughly 510,000 distinct CDR3 sequences in the sample, roughly 16% are singletons; the top ten hold around 11%. These data were also filed under a second study, of T cells in Graves' hyperthyroidism and ophthalmopathy.

Source: peripheral blood mononuclear cells (PBMCs), taken at new diagnosis, from a patient treated with antithyroid drugs. The chain employs TRBV20-1 and TRBJ2-7, with TRBD2 matching 10 bases. This TCR came from a man younger than 35 with Graves disease. CDR3 protein: CSARERTSGSSYEQYF. In DNA form, the CDR3 reads TGCAGTGCTAGAGAGCGGACTAGCGGAAGCTCCTACGAGCAGTACTTC.